The rows below give T cell receptor beta chains drawn from one sample of a study of blood T cell repertoires in COVID-19. Method: immunoSEQ multiplex PCR; TCRdb's copy keeps in-frame clones and lacks some. Of tens of thousands of clones detected, approximately 90% appear once; the ten largest clones hold more than 6.5%. The sample was peripheral blood. All receptors come from a human donor with active COVID-19. The donor label of this sample is uncertain. Both conserved end residues are part of each CDR3. A D gene is named only where the DNA matches it firmly. The size of a clone is reported for some rows only, either as once, few or many, or as a class for expanded clones.

TRBD2	TRBV19	-	TRBJ2-1	TGTGCCAGTAGTATTCCCCTAGCGGGAGGCTATGAGCAGTTCTTC	CASSIPLAGGYEQFF
-	TRBV7-3	-	TRBJ2-2	TGTGCCAGCAGCTTAACCGACACCGGGGAGCTGTTTTTT	CASSLTDTGELFF
-	TRBV5-1	once	TRBJ2-7	TGCGCCAGCAGTTCCCCGACCGGGGTGGGCGAGCAGTACTTC	CASSSPTGVGEQYF
TRBD2	TRBV27	-	TRBJ2-7	TGTGCCAGCAGTCTTAAGACTAGCGGGAGTTCCGAGCAGTACTTC	CASSLKTSGSSEQYF
-	TRBV7-6	-	TRBJ2-7	TGTGCCAGCAGCTTAGCATCGGGGGTGGGTAACGAGCAGTACTTC	CASSLASGVGNEQYF
TRBD2	TRBV7-9	-	TRBJ2-3	TGTGCCAGCAGCCTACTTCCGAGCGGGATCAAGGCAGATACGCAGTATTTT	CASSLLPSGIKADTQYF
-	TRBV5-6	-	TRBJ2-7	TGTGCCAGCAGCTTGGCCAGTACCTACGAGCAGTACTTC	CASSLASTYEQYF
TRBD2	TRBV7-2	-	TRBJ2-2	TGTGCCAGCAGCCTGAGCGGGGGGAACACCGGGGAGCTGTTTTTT	CASSLSGGNTGELFF
TRBD1	TRBV10-3	-	TRBJ2-3	TGTGCCATCAGCCGACAGGGGCCCTCCCCAGATACGCAGTATTTT	CAISRQGPSPDTQYF
-	TRBV9	-	TRBJ2-5	TGTGCCAGCACCCGAGGGAGGGGGGCTAGGGAAGAGACCCAGTACTTC	CASTRGRGAREETQYF
-	TRBV3-1/TRBV3-2	-	TRBJ2-3	TGTGCCAGCAGCCAAGCGGGATTAAATACGCAGTATTTT	CASSQAGLNTQYF
-	TRBV28	few	TRBJ2-7	TGTGCCAGCAGTTTTGGGGGACTTTACGAGCAGTACTTC	CASSFGGLYEQYF
TRBD1	TRBV2	few	TRBJ2-7	TGTGCCAGCTGGGTAGACAGGGGAAACTACGAGCAGTACTTC	CASWVDRGNYEQYF
-	TRBV4-3	once	TRBJ1-5	TGCGCCAGCAGCCCAGGCCCACAGGTCTATCAGCCCCAGCATTTT	CASSPGPQVYQPQHF
TRBD1	TRBV30	once	TRBJ2-7	TGTGCCTGGAGCTCTTCAGGGGGCGAGCAGTACTTC	CAWSSSGGEQYF
TRBD1	TRBV27	-	TRBJ2-2	TGTGCCAGCAGTTCCACCCAGGGGGCCGGGGAGCTGTTTTTT	CASSSTQGAGELFF
-	TRBV28	-	TRBJ2-1	TGTGTCACAGACAGTAGCTCCTACAATGAGCAGTTCTTC	CVTDSSSYNEQFF
-	TRBV19	few	TRBJ2-2	TGTGCCAGTAGTATAGATTCAGAGACAGCGAACACCGGGGAGCTGTTTTTT	CASSIDSETANTGELFF
-	TRBV4-3	-	TRBJ1-6	TGCGCCAGCAGCCAAGATTCGGCGGGTTCACCCCTCCACTTT	CASSQDSAGSPLHF
TRBD1	TRBV6-5	-	TRBJ2-7	TGTGCCAGCACCCTAAGGACAGGGGGCCGCGAGCAGTACTTC	CASTLRTGGREQYF
TRBD2	TRBV6-1	-	TRBJ2-3	TGTGCCAGCAGTGAGTCGGGGGGGCTGACAGATACGCAGTATTTT	CASSESGGLTDTQYF
-	TRBV11-2	-	TRBJ1-1	TGTGCCAGCAGCTTAGGCGGGCAGACTGAAGCTTTCTTT	CASSLGGQTEAFF
-	TRBV5-8	-	TRBJ2-1	TGTGCCAGCAGCCCCCGGGTCTTGGCGTTCTTC	CASSPRVLAFF
-	TRBV19	-	TRBJ1-1	TGTGCCAGTAGTGCCAGGGTTGAGAACACTGAAGCTTTCTTT	CASSARVENTEAFF
TRBD2	TRBV2	few	TRBJ2-3	TGTGCCAGCAGTGCTATTAGCGGGGGGCTTTCTAGCACAGATACGCAGTATTTT	CASSAISGGLSSTDTQYF
TRBD2	TRBV10-3	-	TRBJ2-3	TGTGCCATCAGTGAGACCGCGCGGGAGCGAAAAAATACGCAGTATTTT	CAISETARERKNTQYF
TRBD1	TRBV6-5	-	TRBJ2-7	TGTGCCAGCTTCGGACAGGCCTCCTACGAGCAGTACTTC	CASFGQASYEQYF
-	TRBV18	-	TRBJ2-3	TGTGCCAGCTCCCCCCAGGATGGGGATACGCAGTATTTT	CASSPQDGDTQYF
TRBD1	TRBV19	-	TRBJ2-5	TGTGCCAGTAAAGGGACAGGGATAGAGACCCAGTACTTC	CASKGTGIETQYF
-	TRBV21-1	once	TRBJ2-7	TGTGCCAGCAGCACCCAAGGGGACAGGACCTACGAGCAGTACTTC	CASSTQGDRTYEQYF
TRBD2	TRBV15	-	TRBJ2-2	TGTGCCACCAGCACAGGACTAGCGGGAGTTTTCGGGGAGCTGTTTTTT	CATSTGLAGVFGELFF
-	TRBV7-2	-	TRBJ2-1	TGTGCCAGCAGCTTAGATGGCCTAGCGACAATCAATGAGCAGTTCTTC	CASSLDGLATINEQFF
TRBD2	TRBV9	once	TRBJ2-5	TGTGCCAGCAGCCCCCGACTAGCGGGAGGCCAAGAGACCCAGTACTTC	CASSPRLAGGQETQYF
-	TRBV5-6	-	TRBJ1-4	TGTGCCAGCAGCTTGTTCCGGATGCGGAATGAAAAACTGTTTTTT	CASSLFRMRNEKLFF
TRBD1	TRBV29-1	once	TRBJ1-1	TGCAGCGTTGAATGGGACAGGGGCACCTATGAAGCTTTCTTT	CSVEWDRGTYEAFF
TRBD1	TRBV5-6	-	TRBJ1-1	TGTGCCAGCAGCGCCCGGGACAGGCTCGCTTTCTTT	CASSARDRLAFF
-	TRBV4-1	-	TRBJ2-3	TGCGCCAGCAGCCAAGGAGGGTTCAGCACAGATACGCAGTATTTT	CASSQGGFSTDTQYF
-	TRBV5-6	once	TRBJ1-5	TGTGCCAGCAGCTTCGGAGGTATCCAGCCCCAGCATTTT	CASSFGGIQPQHF
-	TRBV28	-	TRBJ1-1	TGTGCCAGCAGTGGTCCAGGGAACACTGAAGCTTTCTTT	CASSGPGNTEAFF
TRBD2	TRBV20-1	-	TRBJ2-3	TGCAGTGCCAGTTCCGGGACTAGCCGCACAGATACGCAGTATTTT	CSASSGTSRTDTQYF
TRBD1	TRBV6-5	-	TRBJ2-3	TGTGCCAGCAGTTTGACAGGGGGCAGGACAGATACGCAGTATTTT	CASSLTGGRTDTQYF
TRBD1	TRBV18	-	TRBJ2-7	TGTGCCAGCTCGCCCGACAGGGTACGCGAGCAGTACTTC	CASSPDRVREQYF
-	TRBV4-3	-	TRBJ2-2	TGCGCCAGCAGCCCAGGGGTGCCAAACACCGGGGAGCTGTTTTTT	CASSPGVPNTGELFF
-	TRBV7-2	-	TRBJ1-2	TGTGCCAGCAGCCAGGGTGGAACGGCTAAATATGGCTACACCTTC	CASSQGGTAKYGYTF
-	TRBV30	-	TRBJ1-6	TGTGCCTGGAGTCCAACTAGTTCACCCCTCCACTTT	CAWSPTSSPLHF
TRBD1	TRBV28	-	TRBJ2-5	TGTGCCAGCAGTTTAGGACAGGGCTGGGAGACCCAGTACTTC	CASSLGQGWETQYF
-	TRBV7-2	-	TRBJ1-2	TGTGCCAGCAGCTTAACGGAGTTTGGCTACACCTTC	CASSLTEFGYTF
TRBD1	TRBV6-2/TRBV6-3	-	TRBJ1-5	TGTGCCAGCAGCCGCGGGGCAGGGGGTCCTTGGAGCAATCAGCCCCAGCATTTT	CASSRGAGGPWSNQPQHF
-	TRBV5-1	-	TRBJ1-6	TGCGCCAGCAGCTTGGAACACATTAATTCACCCCTCCACTTT	CASSLEHINSPLHF
TRBD1	TRBV19	-	TRBJ2-3	TGTGCCAGTAGTATGCAGGGGGCGCGGACAGATACGCAGTATTTT	CASSMQGARTDTQYF
-	TRBV7-2	-	TRBJ1-5	TGTGCCAGCAGCTTAACAGGGCCGGGCAATCAGCCCCAGCATTTT	CASSLTGPGNQPQHF
TRBD2	TRBV5-1	-	TRBJ2-1	TGCGCCAGCAGCTTGGGGACTAGCGGGGGACTTTACAATGAGCAGTTCTTC	CASSLGTSGGLYNEQFF